One and the same sample provided the 21 T cell receptor beta chains below, sequenced in a study of beta chain features in type 1 diabetes (dated by TCRdb to between 2018 and 2020). Library preparation was by the immunoSEQ multiplex PCR assay. The entire isolated RNA was reverse transcribed using the High Capacity cDNA Reverse Transcription Kit, and thus expressed TCRB transcripts were sequenced. TCRdb retrieved this table from immuneACCESS and kept in-frame rearrangements only. Not all clones are present; in checked studies, unresolved V genes account for under half, and no reason is known for the remainder. Present in this sample are about 410,000 clones, more than 11% of which were seen just once. The top ten hold approximately 0.038% of the sample. Sequenced sample: naive CD4+ T cells from blood. The label giving this sample's cell subset or site can be read as: true naive CD4+ T cells. Source of these receptors: a man aged 25 to 40 in good health.

This clone was detected only a few times. V gene TRBV9 combines with J gene TRBJ2-1; D is unclear. Germline V lookup: CDR1 SGDLS, CDR2 YYNGEE. The germline V and J ends were trimmed by 4 bases and 3 bases, with 8 bases remaining between them. The length of the CDR3 is 13 residues. CDR3 protein: CASSSDDYNEQFF. CDR3 nucleotides: TGTGCCAGCAGCTCTGATGACTACAATGAGCAGTTCTTC.

The table lists this clone with a few counts. This chain joins TRBV7-8 and TRBJ2-5; D is unresolved. CDR1 and CDR2 from the germline V gene are SGHVS and FQNEAQ. Between the trimmed V and J ends, which lost 3 bases and 3 bases, there was a span of 11 bases. The CDR3 has 14 residues. CDR3 in amino acids: CASSLTGTKETQYF. CDR3 DNA: TGTGCCAGCAGCTTGACCGGCACTAAAGAGACCCAGTACTTC. Using reference TRBV7-8 and TRBJ2-5 for the parts outside the CDR3, the full variable domain is GAGVSQSPRYKVAKRGQDVALRCDPISGHVSLFWYQQALGQGPEFLTYFQNEAQLDKSGLPSDRFFAERPEGSVSTLKIQRTQQEDSAVYLCASSLTGTKETQYFGPGTRLLVL.

This clone was observed a handful of times. The chain couples TRBV29-1 to TRBJ1-3; D gene ambiguous. Germline values: CDR1 SQVTM, CDR2 ANQGSEA. Trimming left V 5 bases short and J 0 bases short, with 8 bases between. The CDR3 runs 13 residues. The CDR3, as DNA: TGCAGCGTTACCCCTAACTCTGGAAACACCATATATTTT. Encoded protein: CSVTPNSGNTIYF. The variable domain in full, with the rest retrieved from reference TRBV29-1 and TRBJ1-3, is SAVISQKPSRDICQRGTSLTIQCQVDSQVTMMFWYRQQPGQSLTLIATANQGSEATYESGFVIDKFPISRPNLTFSTLTVSNMSPEDSSIYLCSVTPNSGNTIYFGEGSWLTVV.

This clone appeared a few times. The CDR3 spells CAWAQIRQGVRPLAKNIQYF. The CDR3 DNA reads TGTGCCTGGGCGCAAATAAGACAGGGGGTTCGTCCCTTAGCCAAAAACATTCAGTACTTC. The chain employs TRBV30 and TRBJ2-4, with 9 bases that match TRBD1. Germline V lookup: CDR1 GTSNPN, CDR2 SVGIG (reference sequence). The CDR3 contains 20 residues. J was trimmed by 0 bases and V by 5 bases; bases with no gene match: 20.

A few counts support this clone. The V and J genes are TRBV12-5 and TRBJ2-1, with TRBD2 matching over 11 bases. There are 14 residues in the CDR3. J was trimmed by 15 bases and V by 5 bases; bases with no gene match: 12. The germline V gene encodes CDR1 LGHNT and CDR2 FRNRAP. The CDR3 spells CASGPPRVAGGMFF. In DNA form, the CDR3 reads TGTGCTAGTGGTCCGCCGCGGGTAGCGGGGGGGATGTTCTTC.

This clone was seen more than once but under ten times. The V call is TRBV6-5, the J call TRBJ2-2; D remains ambiguous. The germline gives CDR1 MNHEY, CDR2 SVGAGI. Trimming left V 6 bases short and J 1 base short, with 9 bases between. The CDR3 has 14 amino acids. CDR3 bases: TGTGCCAGCAGGTCCGACTGGAACACCGGGGAGCTGTTTTTT. It specifies CASRSDWNTGELFF.

This clone was observed a handful of times. The chain joins TRBV19 to TRBJ2-6; the D is unclear. The V end lost 4 bases, the J end lost 2 bases, and 12 bases lay between the germline ends. The CDR3 has 16 amino acids. Germline-derived CDR1 and CDR2 are LNHDA and SQIVND (reference sequence). The CDR3 loop is CASSTLRTPGANVLTF. CDR3 bases: TGTGCCAGTAGTACCCTCAGAACCCCTGGGGCCAACGTCCTGACTTTC.

The table lists this clone with a few counts. The chain uses TRBV30 and TRBJ1-2; TRBD1 is a possible D gene (5 bases). V was trimmed by 3 bases and J by 6 bases, leaving 8 bases between them. The CDR3 has 11 residues. The germline gives CDR1 GTSNPN, CDR2 SVGIG (reference sequence). DNA for the CDR3: TGTGCCTGGAGGCAGACAGATGGCTACACCTTC. This sequence encodes CAWRQTDGYTF.

This chain joins TRBV7-8 and TRBJ2-7, with unresolved D. Germline loops: CDR1 SGHVS, CDR2 FQNEAQ. Trimming cost V 4 bases and J 5 bases, with 12 bases left between them. CDR3 size: 13 residues. The CDR3, as DNA: TGTGCCAGCAGCTACTATCATTCCAACGAGCAGTACTTC. Its protein is CASSYYHSNEQYF.

This clone was picked up a small number of times. V usage is TRBV18 and J usage is TRBJ2-1; TRBD1 matches 12 bases. J gave up 6 bases and V 2 bases, and 17 bases lay outside the gene matches. The CDR3 runs to 20 residues. Germline CDR1 reads KGHSH; CDR2 reads LQKENI. CDR3 DNA: TGTGCCAGCTCACCAGATCCGCGGGACAGGGGGCCCACCCGCGCCAATGAGCAGTTCTTC. This codes for CASSPDPRDRGPTRANEQFF. The full variable domain, with the rest looked up from reference TRBV18 and TRBJ2-1, is NAGVMQNPRHLVRRRGQEARLRCSPMKGHSHVYWYRQLPEEGLKFMVYLQKENIIDESGMPKERFSAEFPKEGPSILRIQQVVRGDSAAYFCASSPDPRDRGPTRANEQFFGPGTRLTVL.

Only a few counts were recorded for this clone. The V and J genes are TRBV9 and TRBJ2-1, with 8 bases that match TRBD2. The CDR3 has 17 amino acids. From germline, CDR1 is SGDLS and CDR2 YYNGEE. V lost 1 base and J lost 6; bases outside the gene matches: 12. CDR3 loop: CASSVRSRREVCNEQFF. The CDR3 DNA reads TGTGCCAGCAGCGTACGATCCCGGCGGGAGGTATGCAATGAGCAGTTCTTC.

This clone was seen a few times. The V call is TRBV7-2, the J call TRBJ2-1; 10 bases agree with TRBD2. The germline V gene encodes CDR1 SGHTA and CDR2 FQGNSA. Trimming at V came to 11 bases and at J to 4 bases, leaving 8 bases not matched to a gene. The CDR3 is made up of 14 amino acids. The CDR3 protein is CASGPSGRYNEQFF. CDR3 nucleotide sequence: TGTGCCTCAGGTCCTAGCGGGAGATACAATGAGCAGTTCTTC.

This clone has just a few counts. This sequence joins TRBV4-3 and TRBJ1-6; weak D call: TRBD1 (6 bases). The CDR3 loop spans 15 amino acids. Trimming left V 0 bases short and J 6 bases short, with 9 bases between. Germline V gene data show CDR1 as LGHNA and CDR2 as YSLEER. The CDR3 nucleotides read TGCGCCAGCAGCCAAGATCGAGGGGGTAATTCACCCCTCCACTTT. This translates into CASSQDRGGNSPLHF.

Only a few counts were recorded for this clone. The chain employs TRBV29-1 and TRBJ2-7; the D gene is possibly TRBD1 (6 bases). Germline V CDR1 and CDR2: SQVTM, ANQGSEA. The CDR3 covers 12 residues. The V end was cut by 7 bases, the J end by 3 bases, with 13 bases between. The CDR3 sequence is CSGGQSDYEQYF. The CDR3 nucleotides read TGCAGCGGTGGACAGTCCGACTACGAGCAGTACTTC.

DNA of the CDR3: TGTGCCAGCAGCCAAGAAAGCCTAGCGGGGAACTTTTACAATGAGCAGTTCTTC. This gives the protein CASSQESLAGNFYNEQFF. J is TRBJ2-1 and V is TRBV4-2; the match to TRBD2 covers 9 bases. From germline, CDR1 is LGHNA and CDR2 YNFKEQ. The CDR3 extends over 18 amino acids. V lost 0 bases to trimming and J lost 4 bases; unmatched junction nucleotides: 10.

This clone occurred a few times. The genes are TRBV7-2 and TRBJ2-3; D gene unclear. Trimming pared 1 base from V and 6 bases from J, leaving 11 bases between. The CDR3 totals 14 residues. The germline V gene encodes CDR1 SGHTA and CDR2 FQGNSA. The CDR3 region is CASSLGLRVDTQYF. The CDR3 DNA is TGTGCCAGCAGCTTAGGGCTCCGCGTGGATACGCAGTATTTT.

This clone was counted between two and nine times. The chain uses TRBV4-2 and TRBJ1-2; D is possibly TRBD1 (6 bases). V dropped 3 bases and J dropped 7 bases, with 18 bases sitting between them. Germline CDR1 is LGHNA and CDR2 is YNFKEQ. This CDR3 region has 15 residues. CDR3 sequence reads: CASSHPTLTGIGYTF. The CDR3 DNA is TGTGCCAGCAGCCACCCGACCTTAACAGGGATTGGCTACACCTTC.

This clone has more than one count but fewer than ten. The chain carries TRBV2 and TRBJ2-5; D not resolved. Trimming pared 3 bases from V and 0 bases from J, leaving 5 bases between. The germline gives CDR1 SNHLY, CDR2 FYNNEI. CDR3 size: 13 residues. The CDR3 DNA sequence: TGTGCCAGCAGTGACAGAAACCAAGAGACCCAGTACTTC. Protein: CASSDRNQETQYF.

This clone was detected a few times. CDR3 nucleotides: TGTGCCAGCAGCCGACAGGGACGAGAGACCCAGTACTTC. Translation: CASSRQGRETQYF. The V call is TRBV13, the J call TRBJ2-5, with TRBD1 identical over 7 bases. The CDR3 totals 13 residues. V lost 5 bases, J lost 4 bases, and 4 bases stayed unmatched. Germline V gene sequence: CDR1 PRHDT, CDR2 FYEKMQ (reference sequence).

This clone was counted only a few times. The V gene is TRBV7-3, the J gene TRBJ2-3; 10 bases fit TRBD1. CDR3 length: 16 residues. Losses at the gene ends were 5 bases for V and 4 bases for J; bases not matched to a gene: 9. Germline V lookup: CDR1 SGHTA, CDR2 FQGTGA. The CDR3 loop reads CASSQTGTGVSDTQYF. DNA of the CDR3: TGTGCCAGCAGCCAAACAGGGACAGGGGTATCAGATACGCAGTATTTT.

The rearrangement uses TRBV30 and TRBJ2-5, with TRBD1 as a possible D gene (5 bases). Germline loops: CDR1 GTSNPN, CDR2 SVGIG (reference sequence). With 3 bases removed from V and 10 bases from J, the gap between germline ends came to 15 bases. CDR3 length equals 12 residues. For the CDR3, the DNA is TGTGCCTGGAGATCAGGGCACGTTAACCAGTACTTC. It is translated as CAWRSGHVNQYF.